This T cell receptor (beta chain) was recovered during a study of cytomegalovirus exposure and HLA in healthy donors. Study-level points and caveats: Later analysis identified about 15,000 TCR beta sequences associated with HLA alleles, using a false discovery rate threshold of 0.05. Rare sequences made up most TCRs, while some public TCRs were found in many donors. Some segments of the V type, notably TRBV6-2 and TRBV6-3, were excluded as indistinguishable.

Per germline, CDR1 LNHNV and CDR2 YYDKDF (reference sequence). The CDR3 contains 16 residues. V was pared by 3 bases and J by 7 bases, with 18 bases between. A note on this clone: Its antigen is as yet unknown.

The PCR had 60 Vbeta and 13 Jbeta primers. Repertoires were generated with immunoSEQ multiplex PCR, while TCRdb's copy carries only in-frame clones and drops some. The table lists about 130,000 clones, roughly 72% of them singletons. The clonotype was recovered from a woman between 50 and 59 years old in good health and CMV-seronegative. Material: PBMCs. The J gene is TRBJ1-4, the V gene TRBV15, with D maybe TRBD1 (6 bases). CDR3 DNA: TGTGCCACCAGCAGGCCGGGGGGGGCTGGGGGTGAAAAACTGTTTTTT. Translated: CATSRPGGAGGEKLFF.